A single sample is the source of the 5 T cell receptor beta chains below, sequenced in a study of regulatory T cells in long-lasting Graves disease. Regarding time point: persistent/refractory GD, antithyroid drugs over 5 years with positive TRAb. Making the TCR library involved RNA that had been extracted from PBMCs. Combining iRepertoire HTBI primers with Arm-PCR of CDR3 regions, the authors built TCR beta libraries. TCRdb fed the multiplex PCR reads into MiXCR, producing one record per CDR3 protein. The sample lists about 420,000 distinct CDR3 sequences; 20% to 25% were seen once. Source: peripheral blood mononuclear cells (PBMCs), taken when the disease was refractory, from a patient treated with antithyroid drugs. The receptor set was obtained from a female donor with Graves disease.

The sample holds many counts of this clonotype. CDR3 bases: TGTGCCAGCAGCCCCCTGGACGGAAAACTGTTTTTT. This translates into CASSPLDGKLFF. The genes are TRBV7-2 and TRBJ1-4; D gene unclear. Per germline, CDR1 SGHTA and CDR2 FQGNSA. Deletions cut 5 bases from V and 10 bases from J, with 11 bases between. CDR3 length equals 12 residues.

In this sample, this clonotype turned up a few times. The chain carries TRBV5-1 and TRBJ2-1, with D perhaps matching TRBD2 (6 bases). The CDR3 extends over 13 amino acids. Germline assignment: CDR1 SGHRS and CDR2 YFSETQ. V was clipped by 1 base and J by 9 bases, with 11 bases between them. In nucleotides, the CDR3 is TGCGCCAGCAGCTTGCCCGGGAGTGGTGAGCAGTTCTTC. It yields the protein CASSLPGSGEQFF. Full variable domain (missing parts from reference TRBV5-1 and TRBJ2-1): KAGVTQTPRYLIKTRGQQVTLSCSPISGHRSVSWYQQTPGQGLQFLFEYFSETQRNKGNFPGRFSGRQFSNSRSEMNVSTLELGDSALYLCASSLPGSGEQFFGPGTRLTVL.

This clonotype was observed a handful of times. The chain carries TRBV12-3 or TRBV12-4 and TRBJ1-4; D is possibly TRBD1 (5 bases). The germline V and J ends were trimmed by 4 bases and 6 bases, with 12 bases remaining between them. The CDR3 covers 14 residues. The CDR3, as DNA: TGTGCCAGCAGTTCCACCCCCAGGGATGAAAAACTGTTTTTT. Its protein product is CASSSTPRDEKLFF.

This clonotype was detected only a few times. The V gene is TRBV19, the J gene TRBJ2-4, with D maybe TRBD1 (5 bases). The V end lost 8 bases, the J end lost 3 bases, and 11 bases lay between the germline ends. The CDR3 extends over 13 amino acids. From germline, CDR1 is LNHDA and CDR2 SQIVND (reference sequence). This CDR3 reads CASLQVDKNIQYF. CDR3 nucleotide sequence: TGTGCCAGTCTACAGGTCGACAAAAACATTCAGTACTTC. Full variable domain (remainder filled in from reference TRBV19 and TRBJ2-4): DGGITQSPKYLFRKEGQNVTLSCEQNLNHDAMYWYRQDPGQGLRLIYYSQIVNDFQKGDIAEGYSVSREKKESFPLTVTSAQKNPTAFYLCASLQVDKNIQYFGAGTRLSVL.

For this clonotype: A much larger clone lies one base from this, so it may be a read error. The chain combines TRBV6-5 with TRBJ2-7, with 10 bases that match TRBD2. Germline CDR1 and CDR2: MNHEY and SVGAGI. The CDR3 is 15 residues long. CDR3 sequence: CASSSRTSGTYGQYF. CDR3 sequence (DNA): TGTGCCAGCAGTTCAAGGACTAGCGGCACCTACGGGCAGTACTTC.